These 9 T cell receptor beta chains originate from one sample sequenced in a study of shared clonotypes between healthy human individuals. Sequencing used immunoSEQ multiplex PCR; TCRdb keeps in-frame clones, though not all of them. The sample has about 2.1 million clones, roughly 91% seen once. Terminally differentiated effector memory CD45RA+ cells were excluded by CCR7 positive selection of CD45RO-negative cells. Sequencing was performed on naive CD8+ T cells from PBMCs. The origin of the receptors is a man between 18 and 35 years old in good health. Some clones in this sample may be carry-over from other donors' samples.

The chain joins TRBV15 to TRBJ2-1; D might be TRBD1 (5 bases). The CDR3 is 16 amino acids. Trimming stripped 0 bases from V and 2 bases from J, with 11 bases between. Germline V CDR1 and CDR2: LNHNV, YYDKDF (reference sequence). CDR3 sequence reads: CATSREDRGPYNEQFF. The DNA for the CDR3 is TGTGCCACCAGCAGAGAAGACAGAGGCCCCTACAATGAGCAGTTCTTC.

The V gene is TRBV7-9, the J gene TRBJ2-7, with D tentatively TRBD2 (6 bases). V was trimmed by 5 bases and J by 1 base, leaving 15 bases between them. This CDR3 spans 15 amino acids. CDR1 is SEHNR and CDR2 is FQNEAQ in the germline V gene (reference sequence). This CDR3 reads CASSLVGGVSYEQYF. CDR3 sequence (DNA): TGTGCCAGCAGCCTAGTGGGGGGAGTATCCTACGAGCAGTACTTC.

The chain recombines TRBV4-1 with TRBJ2-3, with a tentative D call TRBD2 (6 bases). V shed 6 bases and J shed 0 bases, with 19 bases lying between them. The CDR3 length is 17 residues. Per the germline V gene, CDR1 is MGHRA and CDR2 is YSYEKL. CDR3 nucleotide sequence: TGCGCCAGCAGACCCGGGCGCGGGAAATCTAGCACAGATACGCAGTATTTT. Amino acid sequence: CASRPGRGKSSTDTQYF.

J is TRBJ1-2 and V is TRBV11-3; a possible D gene is TRBD1 (5 bases). Germline CDR1 is SGHNT and CDR2 is YENEEA. V shed 3 bases and J shed 6 bases, with 17 bases lying between them. The CDR3 runs to 15 residues. The CDR3 loop is CASSLAPRTGHGYTF. The DNA for the CDR3 is TGTGCCAGCAGCTTGGCTCCAAGGACGGGACATGGCTACACCTTC.

The J gene is TRBJ2-6, the V gene TRBV10-2; no firm D call. The germline CDR1 and CDR2 sequences are WSHSY and SAAADI. This CDR3 is 16 amino acids long. V was clipped by 4 bases and J by 3 bases, with 13 bases between them. CDR3 nucleotides: TGCGCCAGCAGTGGCGACTTCAGCGTTGGGGCCAACGTCCTGACTTTC. This translates into CASSGDFSVGANVLTF.

V is TRBV6-1 and J is TRBJ1-4; 7 bases are a match to TRBD1. The CDR3 is 18 amino acids. With V trimmed by 3 bases and J by 5 bases, 15 bases remained unmatched. Germline lookup yields CDR1 MNHNS and CDR2 SASEGT. CDR3 bases: TGTGCCAGCAGTGAGGGATATCGGACAGGAGCCCTAAATGAAAAACTGTTTTTT. It is translated as CASSEGYRTGALNEKLFF.

The chain combines TRBV2 with TRBJ1-5; no clear D. The CDR3 is 14 residues long. V was pared by 4 bases and J by 4 bases, with 11 bases between. Germline V gene data show CDR1 as SNHLY and CDR2 as FYNNEI. CDR3 amino acids: CASSALADNQPQHF. In nucleotides, the CDR3 is TGTGCCAGCAGTGCGTTGGCAGATAATCAGCCCCAGCATTTT.

This chain joins TRBV7-9 and TRBJ1-4, with 7 bases lining up with TRBD1. The length of the CDR3 is 16 residues. Germline CDR1 reads SEHNR; CDR2 reads FQNEAQ (reference sequence). V lost 4 bases to trimming and J lost 2 bases; unmatched junction nucleotides: 7. CDR3: CASSSPQQGTNEKLFF. CDR3 nucleotides: TGTGCCAGCAGCTCCCCTCAACAGGGGACTAATGAAAAACTGTTTTTT.

This chain joins TRBV28 and TRBJ2-7; either TRBD1 or TRBD2 may fit D (5 bases each). With 6 bases removed from V and 6 bases from J, the gap between germline ends came to 21 bases. Germline V gene data show CDR1 as MDHEN and CDR2 as SYDVKM. There are 15 residues in the CDR3. The CDR3 DNA follows: TGTGCCAGCAGGCCCCTCCGAGGGGACGTGAGCGAGCAGTACTTC. Translated, it gives CASRPLRGDVSEQYF.